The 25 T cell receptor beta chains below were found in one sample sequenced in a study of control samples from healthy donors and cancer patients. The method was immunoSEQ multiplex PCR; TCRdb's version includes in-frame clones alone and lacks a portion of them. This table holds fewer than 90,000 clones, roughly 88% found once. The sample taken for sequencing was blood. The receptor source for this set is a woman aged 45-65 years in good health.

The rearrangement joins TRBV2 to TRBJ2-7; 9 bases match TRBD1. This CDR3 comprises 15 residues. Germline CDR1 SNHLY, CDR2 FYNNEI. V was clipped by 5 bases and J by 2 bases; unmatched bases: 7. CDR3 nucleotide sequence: TGTGCCAGCAGTCAACAGGGGGCGCCCACCTACGAGCAGTACTTC. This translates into CASSQQGAPTYEQYF.

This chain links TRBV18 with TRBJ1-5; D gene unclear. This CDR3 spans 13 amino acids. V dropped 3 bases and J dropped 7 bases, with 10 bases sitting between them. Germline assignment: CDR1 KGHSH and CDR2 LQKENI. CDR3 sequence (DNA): TGTGCCAGCTCACCCAATGACGGCCAGCCCCAGCATTTT. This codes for CASSPNDGQPQHF. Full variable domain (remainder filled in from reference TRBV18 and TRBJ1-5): NAGVMQNPRHLVRRRGQEARLRCSPMKGHSHVYWYRQLPEEGLKFMVYLQKENIIDESGMPKERFSAEFPKEGPSILRIQQVVRGDSAAYFCASSPNDGQPQHFGDGTRLSIL.

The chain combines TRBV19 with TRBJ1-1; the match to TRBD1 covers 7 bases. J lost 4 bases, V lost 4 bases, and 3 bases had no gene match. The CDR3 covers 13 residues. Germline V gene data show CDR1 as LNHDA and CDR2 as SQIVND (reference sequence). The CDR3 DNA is TGTGCCAGTAGTACTTCAGGGGGCACTGAAGCTTTCTTT. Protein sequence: CASSTSGGTEAFF.

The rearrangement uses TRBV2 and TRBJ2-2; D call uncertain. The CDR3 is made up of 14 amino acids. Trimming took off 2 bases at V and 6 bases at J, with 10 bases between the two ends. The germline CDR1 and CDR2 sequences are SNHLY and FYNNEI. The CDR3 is CASSELRSPGELFF. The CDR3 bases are TGTGCCAGCAGTGAATTGCGGAGTCCCGGGGAGCTGTTTTTT.

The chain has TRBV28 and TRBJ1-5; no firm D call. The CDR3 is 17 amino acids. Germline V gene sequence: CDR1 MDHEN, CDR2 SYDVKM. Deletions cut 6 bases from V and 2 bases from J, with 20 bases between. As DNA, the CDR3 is TGTGCCAGCAGAGGCCCCCGGGGAGGGTCGGGCAATCAGCCCCAGCATTTT. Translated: CASRGPRGGSGNQPQHF.

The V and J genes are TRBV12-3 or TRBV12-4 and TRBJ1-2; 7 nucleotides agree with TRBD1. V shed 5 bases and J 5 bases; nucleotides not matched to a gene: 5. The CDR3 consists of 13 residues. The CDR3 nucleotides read TGTGCCAGCAGTACGGACAGGACGTATGGCTACACCTTC. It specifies CASSTDRTYGYTF.

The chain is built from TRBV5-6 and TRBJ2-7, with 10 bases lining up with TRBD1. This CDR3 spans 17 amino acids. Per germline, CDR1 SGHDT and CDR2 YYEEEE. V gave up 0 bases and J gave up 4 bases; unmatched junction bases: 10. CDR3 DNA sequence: TGTGCCAGCAGCTTGGCCACATTGGGACAGGGGATTTACGAGCAGTACTTC. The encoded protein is CASSLATLGQGIYEQYF.

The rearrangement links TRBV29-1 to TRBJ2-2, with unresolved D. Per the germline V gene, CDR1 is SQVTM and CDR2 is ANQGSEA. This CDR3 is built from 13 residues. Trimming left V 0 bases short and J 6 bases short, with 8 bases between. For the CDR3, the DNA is TGCAGCGTTGAAGATAAGGGTCCCGGGGAGCTGTTTTTT. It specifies CSVEDKGPGELFF.

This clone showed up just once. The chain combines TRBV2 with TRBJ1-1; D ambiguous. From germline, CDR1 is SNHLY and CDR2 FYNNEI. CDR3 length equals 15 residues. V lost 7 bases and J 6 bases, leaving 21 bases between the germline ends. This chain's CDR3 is CASIAKLESRSEAFF. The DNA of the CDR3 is TGTGCCAGCATCGCTAAACTCGAGTCTCGGTCTGAAGCTTTCTTT.

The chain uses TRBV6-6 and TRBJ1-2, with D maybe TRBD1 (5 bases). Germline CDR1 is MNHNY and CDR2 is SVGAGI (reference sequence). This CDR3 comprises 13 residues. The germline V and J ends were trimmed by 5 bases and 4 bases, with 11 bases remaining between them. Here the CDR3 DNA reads TGTGCCAGCAGTCAAGACAGAGCCTATGGCTACACCTTC. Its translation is CASSQDRAYGYTF.

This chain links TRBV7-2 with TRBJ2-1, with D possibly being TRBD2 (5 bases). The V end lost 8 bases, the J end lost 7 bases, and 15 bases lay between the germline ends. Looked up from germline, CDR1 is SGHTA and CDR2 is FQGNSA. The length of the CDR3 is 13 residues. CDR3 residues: CASERGFGNEQFF. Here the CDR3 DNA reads TGTGCCAGCGAGCGAGGGTTTGGGAATGAGCAGTTCTTC.

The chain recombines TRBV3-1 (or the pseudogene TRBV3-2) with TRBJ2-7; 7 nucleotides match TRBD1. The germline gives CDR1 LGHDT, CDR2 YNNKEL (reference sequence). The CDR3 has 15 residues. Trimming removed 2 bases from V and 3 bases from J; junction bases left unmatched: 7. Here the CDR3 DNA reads TGTGCCAGCAGCCAACACACGGGACAGAGCTACGAGCAGTACTTC. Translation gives CASSQHTGQSYEQYF.

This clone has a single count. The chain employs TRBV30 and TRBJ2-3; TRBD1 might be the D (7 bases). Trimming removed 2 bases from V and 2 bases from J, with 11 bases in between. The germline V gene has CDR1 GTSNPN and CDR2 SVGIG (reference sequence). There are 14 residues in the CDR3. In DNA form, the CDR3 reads TGTGCCTGGAGTCGCGGGACAGCCACAGATACGCAGTATTTT. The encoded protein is CAWSRGTATDTQYF.

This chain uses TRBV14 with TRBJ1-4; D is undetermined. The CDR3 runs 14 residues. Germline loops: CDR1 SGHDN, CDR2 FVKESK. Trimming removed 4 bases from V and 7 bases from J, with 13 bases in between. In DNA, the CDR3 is TGTGCCAGCAGCCTCCCGGCCTGGGCTGAAAAACTGTTTTTT. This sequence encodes CASSLPAWAEKLFF.

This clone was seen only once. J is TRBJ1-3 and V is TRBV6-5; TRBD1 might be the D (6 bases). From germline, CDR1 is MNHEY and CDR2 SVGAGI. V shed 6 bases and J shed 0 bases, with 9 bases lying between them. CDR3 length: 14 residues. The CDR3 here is CASRTRGSGNTIYF. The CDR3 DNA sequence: TGTGCCAGCAGAACCAGGGGCTCTGGAAACACCATATATTTT.

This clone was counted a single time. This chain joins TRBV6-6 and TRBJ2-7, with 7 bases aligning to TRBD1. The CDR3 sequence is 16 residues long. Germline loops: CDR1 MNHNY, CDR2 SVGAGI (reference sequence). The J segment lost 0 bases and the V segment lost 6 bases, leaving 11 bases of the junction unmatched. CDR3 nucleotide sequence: TGTGCCAGCAGGGAGAAGGGACAGCTGAGCTCCTACGAGCAGTACTTC. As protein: CASREKGQLSSYEQYF.

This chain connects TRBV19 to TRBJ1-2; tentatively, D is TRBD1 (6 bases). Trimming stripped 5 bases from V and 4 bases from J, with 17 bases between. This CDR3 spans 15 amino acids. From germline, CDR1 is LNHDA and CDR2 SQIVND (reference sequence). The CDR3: CASSESGGRGYGYTF. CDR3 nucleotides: TGTGCCAGTAGTGAGTCCGGGGGGCGCGGCTATGGCTACACCTTC.

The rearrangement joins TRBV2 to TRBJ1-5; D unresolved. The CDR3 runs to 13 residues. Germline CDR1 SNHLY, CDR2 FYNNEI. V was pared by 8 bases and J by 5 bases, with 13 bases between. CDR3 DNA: TGTGCCAGCGGATCTGACGGGTATCAGCCCCAGCATTTT. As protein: CASGSDGYQPQHF.

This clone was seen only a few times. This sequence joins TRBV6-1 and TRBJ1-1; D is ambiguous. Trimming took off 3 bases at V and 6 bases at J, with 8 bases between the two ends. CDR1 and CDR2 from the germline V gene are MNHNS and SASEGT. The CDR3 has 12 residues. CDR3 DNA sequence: TGTGCCAGCAGTGATAGGTGGGCTGAAGCTTTCTTT. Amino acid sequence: CASSDRWAEAFF.

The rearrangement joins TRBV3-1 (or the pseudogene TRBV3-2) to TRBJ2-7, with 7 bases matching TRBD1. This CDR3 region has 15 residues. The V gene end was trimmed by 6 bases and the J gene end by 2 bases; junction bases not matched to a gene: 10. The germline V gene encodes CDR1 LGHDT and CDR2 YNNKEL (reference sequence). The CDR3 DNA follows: TGTGCCAGCAGACAAAGACAGACAGGGACCTACGAGCAGTACTTC. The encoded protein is CASRQRQTGTYEQYF.

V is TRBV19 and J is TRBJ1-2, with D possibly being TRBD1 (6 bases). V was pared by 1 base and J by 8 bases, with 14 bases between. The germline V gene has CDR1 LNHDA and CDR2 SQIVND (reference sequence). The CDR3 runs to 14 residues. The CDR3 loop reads CASSIVAGEKGYTF. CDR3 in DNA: TGTGCCAGTAGTATAGTAGCAGGGGAAAAAGGCTACACCTTC.

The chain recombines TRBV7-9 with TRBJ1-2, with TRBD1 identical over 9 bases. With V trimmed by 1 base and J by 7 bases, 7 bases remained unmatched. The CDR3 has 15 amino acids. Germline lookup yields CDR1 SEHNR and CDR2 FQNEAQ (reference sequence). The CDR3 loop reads CASSLGGDRAVGYTF. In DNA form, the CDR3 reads TGTGCCAGCAGCTTAGGCGGGGACAGGGCGGTTGGCTACACCTTC.

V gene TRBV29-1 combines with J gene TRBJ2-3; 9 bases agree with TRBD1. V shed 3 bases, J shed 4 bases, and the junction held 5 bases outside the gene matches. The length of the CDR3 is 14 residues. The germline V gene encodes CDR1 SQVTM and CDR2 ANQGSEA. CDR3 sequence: CSVDRTGVSDTQYF. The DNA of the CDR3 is TGCAGCGTTGATAGGACAGGGGTATCAGATACGCAGTATTTT.

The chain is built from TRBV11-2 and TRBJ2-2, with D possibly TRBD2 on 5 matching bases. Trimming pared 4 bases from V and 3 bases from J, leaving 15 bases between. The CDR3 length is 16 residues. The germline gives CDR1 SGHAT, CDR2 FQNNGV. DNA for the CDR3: TGTGCCAGCAGCTCGAGGACTCGAACCGACACCGGGGAGCTGTTTTTT. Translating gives CASSSRTRTDTGELFF.

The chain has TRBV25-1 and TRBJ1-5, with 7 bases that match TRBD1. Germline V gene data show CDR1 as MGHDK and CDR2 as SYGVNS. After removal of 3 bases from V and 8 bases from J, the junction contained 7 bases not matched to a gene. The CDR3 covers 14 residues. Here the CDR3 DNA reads TGTGCCAGCAGTGACAACAGGGGCCGGGAGCCCCAGCATTTT. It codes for CASSDNRGREPQHF.